The T cell receptor (beta chain) under discussion was sequenced for a study of beta chain features in type 1 diabetes. About this clone itself: Its target is not known.

Central memory, naive, regulatory and stem cell-like memory CD4+ cells were sorted by CD45RO/CCR7/CD25/CD127/CD95/CD27. General observations from the study: Patients showed naive, central memory and Treg TCRB repertoires that appeared more similar than those of healthy donors.

Expressed TCRB transcripts got sequenced, as all isolated RNA was reverse transcribed. Sequencing used immunoSEQ multiplex PCR; TCRdb keeps in-frame clones, though not all of them. The profile covers 620,000 or so clones, with around a sixth appearing a single time and more than 0.08% taken by the ten largest. V was cut by 9 bases and J by 3 bases, with 18 bases left in between. The CDR3 sequence is 14 residues long. CDR1 and CDR2 from the germline V gene are LGHNA and YSLEER. This clonotype was obtained from a young man in good health. The V and J genes are TRBV4-3 and TRBJ2-7; D remains unclear. The sequencing input was naive CD4+ T cells from blood. This chain's CDR3 is CARTFTESYYEQYF. DNA of the CDR3: TGCGCCAGAACCTTTACAGAATCCTACTACGAGCAGTACTTC.